These 2 T cell receptor beta chains were all obtained from the same sample, sequenced in a study of blood T cell repertoires in COVID-19. Generated by immunoSEQ multiplex PCR, the TCRdb table keeps only in-frame clones and is missing some. The sample has 200,000 to 300,000 clones, 75% to 90% seen once. The sequencing sample was made of peripheral blood. The source of these receptors is a woman in her sixties or seventies with active or convalescent COVID-19.

The genes are TRBV3-1 (or the pseudogene TRBV3-2) and TRBJ1-4; 9 bases line up with TRBD1. CDR1 and CDR2 (germline): LGHDT, YNNKEL (reference sequence). This CDR3 region has 15 residues. V gave up 4 bases and J gave up 4 bases; unmatched junction bases: 4. The CDR3 here is CASSLRTGDNEKLFF. The CDR3 DNA reads as TGTGCCAGCAGCCTGCGGACAGGGGATAATGAAAAACTGTTTTTT.

The chain recombines TRBV6-6 with TRBJ2-3; 7 bases map to TRBD1. This CDR3 is built from 15 residues. Per germline, CDR1 MNHNY and CDR2 SVGAGI (reference sequence). Germline trimming cut 2 bases from V and 6 bases from J; bases unmatched to any gene: 8. The DNA of the CDR3 is TGTGCCAGCAGTTACCGGGACAGCACCATGGATACGCAGTATTTT. It encodes CASSYRDSTMDTQYF.